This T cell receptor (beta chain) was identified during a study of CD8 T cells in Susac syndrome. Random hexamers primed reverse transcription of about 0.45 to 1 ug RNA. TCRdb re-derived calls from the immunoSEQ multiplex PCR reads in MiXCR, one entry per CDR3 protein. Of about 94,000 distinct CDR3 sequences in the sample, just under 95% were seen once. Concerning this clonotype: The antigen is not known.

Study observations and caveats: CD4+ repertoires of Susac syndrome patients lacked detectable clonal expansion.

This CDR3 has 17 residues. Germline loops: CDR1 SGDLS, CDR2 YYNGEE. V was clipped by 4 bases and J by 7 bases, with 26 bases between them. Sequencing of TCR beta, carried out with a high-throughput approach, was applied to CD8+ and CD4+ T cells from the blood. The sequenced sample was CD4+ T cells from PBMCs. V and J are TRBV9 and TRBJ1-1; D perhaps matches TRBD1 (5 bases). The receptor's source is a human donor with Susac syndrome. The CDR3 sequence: CASSPNLGLSSGGEAFF. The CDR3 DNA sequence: TGTGCCAGCAGCCCGAACCTCGGACTCTCCTCGGGGGGTGAAGCTTTCTTT.